The T cell receptor (beta chain) under discussion was sequenced for a study of cytomegalovirus exposure and HLA in healthy donors. Study-wide background: Samples from HLA-typed donors yielded about 85 million unique TCRs in an early data release.

PCR was performed using 60 Vbeta and 13 Jbeta primers. Clones were sequenced by immunoSEQ multiplex PCR, and TCRdb holds only the in-frame ones, with some missing. The sample includes 90,000 to 150,000 clones, roughly 72% of them seen just once. The CDR3 totals 17 residues. Germline V gene data show CDR1 as SQVTM and CDR2 as ANQGSEA. V was cut by 0 bases and J by 5 bases, with 20 bases left in between. The sequenced material came from PBMCs. The sequence was obtained from a woman aged 45-65 years in good health and CMV-seropositive. This chain connects TRBV29-1 to TRBJ2-1; D uncertain. CDR3 nucleotide sequence: TGCAGCGTTGAAGAAACAAACAGCCCGAGATGGAACAATGAGCAGTTCTTC. This codes for CSVEETNSPRWNNEQFF.